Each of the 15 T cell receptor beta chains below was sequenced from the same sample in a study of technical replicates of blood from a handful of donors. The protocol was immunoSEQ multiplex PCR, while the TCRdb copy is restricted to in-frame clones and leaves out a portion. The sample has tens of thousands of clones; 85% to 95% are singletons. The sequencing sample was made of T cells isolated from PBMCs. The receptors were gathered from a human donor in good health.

CDR3 DNA sequence: TGTGCCAGCAGTGAAGCCCCGGGACTCCCACTGTTTTTT. It translates to CASSEAPGLPLFF. This chain links TRBV6-1 with TRBJ1-4; tentative D call: TRBD1 (5 bases). CDR1 is MNHNS and CDR2 is SASEGT in the germline V gene. The CDR3 runs to 13 residues. The V end lost 0 bases, the J end lost 13 bases, and 12 bases lay between the germline ends.

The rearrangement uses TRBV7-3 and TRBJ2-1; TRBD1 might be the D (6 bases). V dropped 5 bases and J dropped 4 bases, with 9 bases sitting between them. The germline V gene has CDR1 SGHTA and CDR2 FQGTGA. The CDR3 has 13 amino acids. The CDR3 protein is CASSSDRYNEQFF. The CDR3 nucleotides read TGTGCCAGCAGCAGTGACAGGTACAATGAGCAGTTCTTC.

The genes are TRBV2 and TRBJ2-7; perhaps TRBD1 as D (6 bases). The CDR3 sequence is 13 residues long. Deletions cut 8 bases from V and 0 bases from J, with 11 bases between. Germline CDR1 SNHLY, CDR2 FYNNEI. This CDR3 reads CASGGVYSYEQYF. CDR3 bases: TGTGCCAGCGGGGGCGTCTACTCCTACGAGCAGTACTTC. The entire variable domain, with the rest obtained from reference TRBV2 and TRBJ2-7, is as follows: EPEVTQTPSHQVTQMGQEVILRCVPISNHLYFYWYRQILGQKVEFLVSFYNNEISEKSEIFDDQFSVERPDGSNFTLKIRSTKLEDSAMYFCASGGVYSYEQYFGPGTRLTVT.

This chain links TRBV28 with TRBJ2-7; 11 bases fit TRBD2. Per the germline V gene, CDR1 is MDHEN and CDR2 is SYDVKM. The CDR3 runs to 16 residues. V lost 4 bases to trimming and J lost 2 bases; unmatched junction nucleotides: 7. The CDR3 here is CASSSPSSGGAYEQYF. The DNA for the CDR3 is TGTGCCAGCAGTTCCCCAAGTAGCGGGGGGGCCTACGAGCAGTACTTC.

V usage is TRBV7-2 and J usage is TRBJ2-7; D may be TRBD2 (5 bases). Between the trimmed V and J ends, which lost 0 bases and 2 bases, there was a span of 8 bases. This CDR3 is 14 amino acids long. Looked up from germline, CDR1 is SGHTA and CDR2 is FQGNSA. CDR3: CASSLALATYEQYF. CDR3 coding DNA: TGTGCCAGCAGCTTAGCGCTAGCTACCTACGAGCAGTACTTC.

CDR3 coding DNA: TGTGCCAGCAGCTTAAGTGGACTCCACACAGATACGCAGTATTTT. It encodes CASSLSGLHTDTQYF. This chain links TRBV7-9 with TRBJ2-3, with D possibly being TRBD2 (5 bases). This CDR3 comprises 15 residues. V was clipped by 2 bases and J by 2 bases, with 11 bases between them. The germline gives CDR1 SEHNR, CDR2 FQNEAQ (reference sequence).

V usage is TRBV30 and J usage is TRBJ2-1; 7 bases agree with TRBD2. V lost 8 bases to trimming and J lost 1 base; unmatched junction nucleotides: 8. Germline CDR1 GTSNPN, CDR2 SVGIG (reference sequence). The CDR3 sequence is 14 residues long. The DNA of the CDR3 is TGTGCCGGCGCCCTAGCGGCTTCCTACAATGAGCAGTTCTTC. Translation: CAGALAASYNEQFF.

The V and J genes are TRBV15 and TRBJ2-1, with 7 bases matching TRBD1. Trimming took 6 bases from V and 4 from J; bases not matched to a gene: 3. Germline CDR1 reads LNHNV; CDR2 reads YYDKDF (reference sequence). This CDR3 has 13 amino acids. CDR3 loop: CATSQGEYNEQFF. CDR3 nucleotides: TGTGCCACCAGTCAGGGGGAGTACAATGAGCAGTTCTTC.

CDR3 in DNA: TGTGCAAGTCGCTTAGGGAGGGAAAAACAGCCCCAGCATTTT. As protein: CASRLGREKQPQHF. The chain has TRBV12-2 and TRBJ1-5. TRBV12-2 is labeled a pseudogene. There are 14 residues in the CDR3.

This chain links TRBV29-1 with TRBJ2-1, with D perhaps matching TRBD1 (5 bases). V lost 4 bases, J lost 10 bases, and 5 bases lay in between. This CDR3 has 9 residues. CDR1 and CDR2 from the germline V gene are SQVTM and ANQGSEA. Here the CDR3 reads CSVGTEQFF. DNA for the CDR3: TGCAGCGTTGGGACAGAGCAGTTCTTC.

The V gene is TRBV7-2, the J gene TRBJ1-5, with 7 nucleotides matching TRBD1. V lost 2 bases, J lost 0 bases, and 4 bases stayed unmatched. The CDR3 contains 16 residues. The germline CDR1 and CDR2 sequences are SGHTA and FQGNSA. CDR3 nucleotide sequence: TGTGCCAGCAGCTTATTACAGGGGTTTAGCAATCAGCCCCAGCATTTT. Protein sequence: CASSLLQGFSNQPQHF.

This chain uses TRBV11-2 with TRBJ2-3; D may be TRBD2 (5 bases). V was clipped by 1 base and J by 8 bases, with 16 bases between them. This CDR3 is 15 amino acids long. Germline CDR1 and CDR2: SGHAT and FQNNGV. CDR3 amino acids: CASSLAATGKVTQYF. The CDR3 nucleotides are TGTGCCAGCAGCTTAGCGGCTACCGGGAAGGTTACGCAGTATTTT.

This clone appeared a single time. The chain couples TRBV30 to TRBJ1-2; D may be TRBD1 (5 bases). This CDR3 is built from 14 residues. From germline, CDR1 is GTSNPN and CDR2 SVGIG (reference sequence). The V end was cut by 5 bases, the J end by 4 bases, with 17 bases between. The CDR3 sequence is CAWGGGAAIYGYTF. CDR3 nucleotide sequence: TGTGCCTGGGGGGGAGGGGCGGCGATCTATGGCTACACCTTC.

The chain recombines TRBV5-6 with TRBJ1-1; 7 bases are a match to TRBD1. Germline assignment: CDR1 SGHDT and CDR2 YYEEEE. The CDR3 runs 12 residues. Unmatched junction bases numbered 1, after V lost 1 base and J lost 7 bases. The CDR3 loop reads CASSLRTGEAFF. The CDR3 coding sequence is TGTGCCAGCAGCTTGAGGACAGGTGAAGCTTTCTTT.

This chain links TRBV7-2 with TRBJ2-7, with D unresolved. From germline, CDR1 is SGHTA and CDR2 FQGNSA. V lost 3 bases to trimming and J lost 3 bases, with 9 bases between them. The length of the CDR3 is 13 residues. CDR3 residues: CASSFGFLYEQYF. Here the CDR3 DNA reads TGTGCCAGCAGCTTTGGCTTTCTCTACGAGCAGTACTTC.